This T cell receptor beta chain was recorded in a study of cytotoxic CD8 clonotypes in ibrutinib-treated CLL. Produced via immunoSEQ multiplex PCR; TCRdb's table is partial and in-frame only. The sample lists more than 9,000 clones; under 80% were seen once. Germline lookup yields CDR1 PRHDT and CDR2 FYEKMQ (reference sequence). Trimming cost V 6 bases and J 2 bases, with 9 bases left between them. This CDR3 is built from 13 residues. This TCR came from a human donor with chronic lymphocytic leukemia. This specimen was PBMCs, taken before ibrutinib treatment. The rearrangement links TRBV13 to TRBJ2-3; D might be TRBD1 (5 bases). CDR3 region: CASSSDNTDTQYF. The CDR3 DNA sequence: TGTGCCAGCAGTTCGGACAACACAGATACGCAGTATTTT.